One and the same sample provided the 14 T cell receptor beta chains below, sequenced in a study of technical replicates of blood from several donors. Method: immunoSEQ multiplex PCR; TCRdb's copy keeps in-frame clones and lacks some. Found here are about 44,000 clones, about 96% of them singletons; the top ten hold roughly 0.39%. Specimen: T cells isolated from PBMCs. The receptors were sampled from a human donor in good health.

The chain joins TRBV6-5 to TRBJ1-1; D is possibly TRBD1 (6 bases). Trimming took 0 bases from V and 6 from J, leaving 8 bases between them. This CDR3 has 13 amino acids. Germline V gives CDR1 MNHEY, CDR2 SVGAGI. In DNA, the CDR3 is TGTGCCAGCAGTTACTCCCCAGGGGCTGAAGCTTTCTTT. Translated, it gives CASSYSPGAEAFF.

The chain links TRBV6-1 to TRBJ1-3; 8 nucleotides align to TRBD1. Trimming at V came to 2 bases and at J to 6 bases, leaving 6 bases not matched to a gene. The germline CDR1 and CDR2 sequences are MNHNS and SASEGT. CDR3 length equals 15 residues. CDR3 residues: CASSEQDRVANTIYF. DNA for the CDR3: TGTGCCAGCAGTGAACAGGACAGGGTAGCAAACACCATATATTTT.

Here the CDR3 DNA reads TGCGCCAGCAGCCATTTAACAGGGGGTTTGTATACTGAAGCTTTCTTT. It specifies CASSHLTGGLYTEAFF. This sequence joins TRBV4-1 and TRBJ1-1, with TRBD1 matching over 8 bases. The CDR3 has 16 amino acids. V was pared by 3 bases and J by 5 bases, with 11 bases of the junction left unmatched. The V gene's germline CDR1 is MGHRA and CDR2 YSYEKL.

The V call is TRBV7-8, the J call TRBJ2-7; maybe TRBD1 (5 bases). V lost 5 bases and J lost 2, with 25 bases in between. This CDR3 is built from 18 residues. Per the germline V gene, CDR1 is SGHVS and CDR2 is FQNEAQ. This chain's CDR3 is CASSLTYTGRVGTYEQYF. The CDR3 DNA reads TGTGCCAGCAGCCTGACCTATACGGGCAGGGTTGGAACCTACGAGCAGTACTTC.

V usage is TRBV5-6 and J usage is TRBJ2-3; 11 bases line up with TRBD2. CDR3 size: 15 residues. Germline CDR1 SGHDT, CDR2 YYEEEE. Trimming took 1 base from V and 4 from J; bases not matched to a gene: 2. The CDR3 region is CASSLLAGGSDTQYF. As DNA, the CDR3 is TGTGCCAGCAGCTTGCTAGCGGGAGGTTCAGATACGCAGTATTTT.

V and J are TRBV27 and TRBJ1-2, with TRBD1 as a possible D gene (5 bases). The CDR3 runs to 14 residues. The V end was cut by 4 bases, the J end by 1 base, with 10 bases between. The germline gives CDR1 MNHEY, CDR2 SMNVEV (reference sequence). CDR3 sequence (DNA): TGTGCCAGCAGTTGGGGCGTGGGTAACTATGGCTACACCTTC. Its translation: CASSWGVGNYGYTF.

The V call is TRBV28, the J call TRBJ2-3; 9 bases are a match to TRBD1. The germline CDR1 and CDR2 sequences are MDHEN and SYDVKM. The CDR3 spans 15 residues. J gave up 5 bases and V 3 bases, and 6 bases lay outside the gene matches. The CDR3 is CASSFPRQGGDTQYF. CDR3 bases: TGTGCCAGCAGTTTTCCCAGACAGGGGGGAGATACGCAGTATTTT. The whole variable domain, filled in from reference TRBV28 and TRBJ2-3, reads DVKVTQSSRYLVKRTGEKVFLECVQDMDHENMFWYRQDPGLGLRLIYFSYDVKMKEKGDIPEGYSVSREKKERFSLILESASTNQTSMYLCASSFPRQGGDTQYFGPGTRLTVL.

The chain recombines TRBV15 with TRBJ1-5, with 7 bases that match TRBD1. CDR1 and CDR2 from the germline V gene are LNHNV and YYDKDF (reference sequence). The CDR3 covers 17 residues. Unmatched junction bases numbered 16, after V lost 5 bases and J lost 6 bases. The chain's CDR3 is CATSARIPGQLVQPQHF. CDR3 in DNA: TGTGCCACCAGCGCCCGAATACCGGGACAGTTGGTTCAGCCCCAGCATTTT.

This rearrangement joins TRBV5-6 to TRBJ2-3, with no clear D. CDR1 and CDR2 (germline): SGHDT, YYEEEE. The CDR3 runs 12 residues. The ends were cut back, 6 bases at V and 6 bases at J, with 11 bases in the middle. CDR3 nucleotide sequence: TGTGCCAGCACCAATCTCGGGGATACGCAGTATTTT. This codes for CASTNLGDTQYF.

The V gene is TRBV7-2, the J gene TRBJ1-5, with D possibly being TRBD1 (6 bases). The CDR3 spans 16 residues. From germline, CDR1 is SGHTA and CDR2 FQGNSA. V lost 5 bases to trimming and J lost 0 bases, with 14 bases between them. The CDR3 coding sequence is TGTGCCAGCAGCGCCCGAGCAGGGGATAGCAATCAGCCCCAGCATTTT. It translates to CASSARAGDSNQPQHF.

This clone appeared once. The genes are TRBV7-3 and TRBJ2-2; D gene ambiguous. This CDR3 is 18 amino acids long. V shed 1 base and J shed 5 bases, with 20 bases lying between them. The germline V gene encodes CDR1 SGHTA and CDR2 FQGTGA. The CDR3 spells CASSLIYTGRTRTGELFF. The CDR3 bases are TGTGCCAGCAGCTTAATCTATACTGGGCGCACCAGAACCGGGGAGCTGTTTTTT.

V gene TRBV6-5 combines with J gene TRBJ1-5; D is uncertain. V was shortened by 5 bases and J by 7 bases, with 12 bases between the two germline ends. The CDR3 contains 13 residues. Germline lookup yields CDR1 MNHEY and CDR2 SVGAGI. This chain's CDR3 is CASSRGGGQPQHF. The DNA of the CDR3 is TGTGCCAGCAGTAGAGGAGGCGGGCAGCCCCAGCATTTT.

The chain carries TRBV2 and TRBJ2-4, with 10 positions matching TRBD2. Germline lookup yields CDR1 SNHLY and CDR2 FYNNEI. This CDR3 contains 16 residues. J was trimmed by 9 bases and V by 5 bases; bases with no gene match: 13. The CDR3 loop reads CASSLRGIAGGIIQYF. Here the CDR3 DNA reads TGTGCCAGCAGTTTAAGAGGCATAGCGGGAGGAATCATTCAGTACTTC. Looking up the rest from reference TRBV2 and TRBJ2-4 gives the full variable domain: EPEVTQTPSHQVTQMGQEVILRCVPISNHLYFYWYRQILGQKVEFLVSFYNNEISEKSEIFDDQFSVERPDGSNFTLKIRSTKLEDSAMYFCASSLRGIAGGIIQYFGAGTRLSVL.

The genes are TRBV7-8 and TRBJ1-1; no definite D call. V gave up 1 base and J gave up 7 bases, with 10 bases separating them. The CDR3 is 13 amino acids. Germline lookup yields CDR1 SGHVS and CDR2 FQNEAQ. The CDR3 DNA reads TGTGCCAGCAGCTTAGGACTGAGCCATGAAGCTTTCTTT. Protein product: CASSLGLSHEAFF.